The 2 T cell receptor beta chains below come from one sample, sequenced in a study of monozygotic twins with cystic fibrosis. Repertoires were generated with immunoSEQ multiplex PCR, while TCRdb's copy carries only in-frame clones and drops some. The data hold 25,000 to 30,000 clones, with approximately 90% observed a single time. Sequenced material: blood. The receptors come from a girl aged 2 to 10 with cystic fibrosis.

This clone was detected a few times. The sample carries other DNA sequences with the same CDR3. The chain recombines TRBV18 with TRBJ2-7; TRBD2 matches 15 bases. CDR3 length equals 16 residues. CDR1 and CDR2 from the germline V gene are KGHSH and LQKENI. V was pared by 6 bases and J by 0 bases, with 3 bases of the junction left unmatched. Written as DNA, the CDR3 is TGTGCCAGCTCGGGGACTAGCGGGGGGAACTCCTACGAGCAGTACTTC. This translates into CASSGTSGGNSYEQYF.

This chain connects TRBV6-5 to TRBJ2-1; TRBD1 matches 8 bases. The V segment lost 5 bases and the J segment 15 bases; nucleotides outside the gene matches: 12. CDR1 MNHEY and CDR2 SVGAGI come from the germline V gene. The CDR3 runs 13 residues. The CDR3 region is CASSAWDRPGTFF. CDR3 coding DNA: TGTGCCAGCAGTGCCTGGGACAGGCCTGGTACGTTCTTC.